This T cell receptor (beta chain) was profiled in a study of immune heterogeneity within non-small cell lung tumors listed by TCRdb under 2018. Regarding the complete study: Histology comprised a handful of squamous cell carcinomas, about ten non-squamous carcinomas and 1 tumor not otherwise specified. Whole-exome sequencing, RNA-seq and TCR beta repertoire sequencing were combined for multiple spatially distinct regions from each NSCLC tumor so that intratumoral immune heterogeneity could be examined. Transcriptome data were available for just 40 to 50 loci from about 13 patients, whereas TCR repertoire analysis spanned under 60 tumor loci from approximately 14 patients. Binding of neoantigens to the HLA alleles of each patient was predicted with netMHCpan-3.0 for mutant peptides of 8 to 11 amino acids.

What the authors observed across the whole study: High-frequency TCR beta clonotypes were largely distinct between individual patients. Local tumor mutational burden and local T-cell repertoire clonality had a statistically significant but moderate positive correlation (R 0.3 to 0.35). Within a patient, the same dominant CDR3B clonotypes appeared at multiple loci, but different tumor locations also contained unique high-frequency clones.

The TCR beta CDR3 region was amplified with a multiplex PCR system, in which a first round of 9 to 10 cycles was run using 32 V-gene forward and 13 J-gene reverse primers. The first PCR round was done with a QIAGEN Multiplex PCR Kit, and the primer sequences were filed in Chinese patent CN105087789A. In a second PCR round, Illumina universal primers were added with the Phusion High-Fidelity PCR Kit. The TCR libraries underwent paired-end sequencing with a read length of 151 bp on the Illumina HiSeq X Ten platform. As for how the authors treated the data: Cutadapt removed reads without multiplex PCR primers, PEAR merged read pairs, and MiXCR with default settings called CDR3 regions. Repertoire diversity used Shannon entropy, and clonality was computed as one minus Shannon entropy divided by ln of productive unique sequence count. Clonotypes at a frequency of at least 0.5% were defined as dominant or high-frequency T-cell clones. Starting from the raw public reads, TCRdb applied fastp trimming at Q25, assembled clones with MiXCR and retained in-frame beta chains. Rows with one shared CDR3 protein collapse into an entry with the most common genes and DNA. None of the V and J calls come from the authors' own analysis; TCRdb made them. The sample profile shows 8,500 to 13,000 distinct CDR3 sequences; just under 30% of them were found once. Jointly, the top ten make up roughly a fifth of the sample.

Trimming takes 8 bases from V and 4 bases from J, and the germline ends sit 20 bases apart. The CDR3 runs 15 amino acids, cysteine and phenylalanine included. Only the CDR3 DNA is retained, 45 bases long and in frame from the first base. Genomic DNA was extracted from bulk tumor tissue and used as the TCR template, and roughly 560 ng gDNA was amplified per sample. During surgery, multiple biopsies were taken from each primary tumor, with sampling sites spaced as far apart as possible within the tumor mass. The study cohort was described as untreated, and patients were newly diagnosed NSCLC cases undergoing curative surgery. Donors were approximately 15 newly diagnosed non-small cell lung cancer patients undergoing surgery with curative intent. A couple of independent pathologists examined the resected tumor masses. Only DNA and RNA samples of high quality went on to sequencing. As concerns this clonotype: Its specific antigen is unknown. Per-nucleotide qualities are absent, and no much larger clonotype sits a single base away.

The material sequenced was lung tumor tissue. The source of this sequence is a woman in her forties or fifties with non-small cell lung cancer. The receptor chain draws on TRBV12-3 or TRBV12-4 and TRBJ1-2, with the D gene call left open. The base sequence is TGTGCCAGCGGTCCCGACCGGGATCGGGGCTATGGCTACACCTTC. It encodes CASGPDRDRGYGYTF.